This TCR beta chain was profiled in a study of blood T cell repertoires in COVID-19. Study as a whole: Whether acute or convalescent, the COVID-19 samples came from the United States, Italy and Spain.

The protocol was immunoSEQ multiplex PCR, while the TCRdb copy is restricted to in-frame clones and leaves out a portion. The top ten hold approximately 2% of the sample, which has 400,000 to 550,000 clones, around nine tenths seen once. This clone showed up just once. J lost 4 bases, V lost 10 bases, and 5 bases had no gene match. Looked up from germline, CDR1 is MNHEY and CDR2 is SVGAGI. This CDR3 comprises 13 residues. Which cohort a participant joined came from the clinical history participants gave. This chain uses TRBV6-5 with TRBJ1-2, with 11 positions matching TRBD1. The sequence came from a woman between 18 and 29 years old with acute COVID-19. The sample taken for sequencing was PBMCs or T cells enriched from blood (not recorded which). The CDR3 loop reads CATFGQGAYGYTF. The DNA of the CDR3 is TGTGCCACCTTCGGACAGGGGGCCTATGGCTACACCTTC.